The rows below give T cell receptor beta chains drawn from one sample of a study of T cells after yellow fever vaccination. TCRdb passed the 5' RACE reads through MiXCR, listing each CDR3 protein once. The table records about 340,000 distinct CDR3 sequences, approximately 4% of them present only once. The material sequenced was PBMCs, taken 5 days after the yellow fever booster vaccination. These receptors were obtained from a man between 18 and 29 years old who received the YFV17D yellow fever vaccine. Each CDR3 is given with its conserved first and last residue. Each record gives: CDR3 protein, V gene, J gene, clone size. Not all rows give a size; the values are once, few, many and, for expanded clones, a class.

CDR3aa: CASSLRAGSDTQYF
v_gene: TRBV7-8
j_gene: TRBJ2-3
abundance: medium-sized

CDR3aa: CASSLSGQLNTEAFF
v_gene: TRBV7-2
j_gene: TRBJ1-1
abundance: .

CDR3aa: CASSNSGGLYF
v_gene: TRBV6-2/TRBV6-3
j_gene: TRBJ2-3
abundance: few

CDR3aa: CASSTGLDGETQYF
v_gene: TRBV5-4
j_gene: TRBJ2-5
abundance: many

CDR3aa: CASSPEGLAGYTF
v_gene: TRBV18
j_gene: TRBJ1-2
abundance: few

CDR3aa: CASGSRNEKLFF
v_gene: TRBV12-3/TRBV12-4
j_gene: TRBJ1-4
abundance: few

CDR3aa: CASSQEGRGEAQHF
v_gene: TRBV4-1
j_gene: TRBJ1-5
abundance: .

CDR3aa: CASSDSPNEQFF
v_gene: TRBV2
j_gene: TRBJ2-1
abundance: many

CDR3aa: CASSVVGRGRPGELFF
v_gene: TRBV9
j_gene: TRBJ2-2
abundance: .

CDR3aa: CASINSDTQYF
v_gene: TRBV19
j_gene: TRBJ2-3
abundance: .

CDR3aa: CASSLMGGVNSYEQYF
v_gene: TRBV7-6
j_gene: TRBJ2-7
abundance: few

CDR3aa: CASMSLGGRYNQPQHF
v_gene: TRBV19
j_gene: TRBJ1-5
abundance: many

CDR3aa: CASKGLHEEQFF
v_gene: TRBV5-4
j_gene: TRBJ2-1
abundance: few

CDR3aa: CASSFWGNEQYF
v_gene: TRBV27
j_gene: TRBJ2-7
abundance: few

CDR3aa: CAIQPSGQDSNYGYTF
v_gene: TRBV12-3/TRBV12-4
j_gene: TRBJ1-2
abundance: .

CDR3aa: CASSQIWQETQYF
v_gene: TRBV4-1
j_gene: TRBJ2-5
abundance: many

CDR3aa: CSARDGLAGGQDTQYF
v_gene: TRBV20-1
j_gene: TRBJ2-3
abundance: .

CDR3aa: CASSFDGRGTDTQYF
v_gene: TRBV12-3/TRBV12-4
j_gene: TRBJ2-3
abundance: many

CDR3aa: CASSHLAGGPHEQFF
v_gene: TRBV3-1
j_gene: TRBJ2-1
abundance: few

CDR3aa: CASSLSGGLETQYF
v_gene: TRBV7-6
j_gene: TRBJ2-5
abundance: few

CDR3aa: CASSQEGGGPGELFF
v_gene: TRBV4-3
j_gene: TRBJ2-2
abundance: .

CDR3aa: CASSVEGDRGPGTEAFF
v_gene: TRBV9
j_gene: TRBJ1-1
abundance: .

CDR3aa: CASSPGGTSSHNEQFF
v_gene: TRBV5-4
j_gene: TRBJ2-1
abundance: few

CDR3aa: CASSLAGFDKYIQYF
v_gene: TRBV5-1
j_gene: TRBJ2-4
abundance: .

CDR3aa: CASSLGGPRGGEQFF
v_gene: TRBV7-2
j_gene: TRBJ2-1
abundance: many

CDR3aa: CASSGAVRDRDTNEQFF
v_gene: TRBV9
j_gene: TRBJ2-1
abundance: .

CDR3aa: CATTPLMGGRAFTDTQYF
v_gene: TRBV24-1
j_gene: TRBJ2-3
abundance: few

CDR3aa: CASSHLLAGGRLEQFF
v_gene: TRBV4-3
j_gene: TRBJ2-1
abundance: few

CDR3aa: CASVAQGASDTQYF
v_gene: TRBV2
j_gene: TRBJ2-3
abundance: .

CDR3aa: CATSREGPRVPRSFNEQFF
v_gene: TRBV15
j_gene: TRBJ2-1
abundance: .

CDR3aa: CATRTRGRNTIYF
v_gene: TRBV15
j_gene: TRBJ1-3
abundance: few

CDR3aa: CSARTGFGYTQYF
v_gene: TRBV20-1
j_gene: TRBJ2-3
abundance: few

CDR3aa: CASKEGQGADTQYF
v_gene: TRBV7-3
j_gene: TRBJ2-3
abundance: .

CDR3aa: CASSGPSGDTIYF
v_gene: TRBV19
j_gene: TRBJ1-3
abundance: few

CDR3aa: CSAFRREGGDGYTF
v_gene: TRBV20-1
j_gene: TRBJ1-2
abundance: many

CDR3aa: CASRALTEAFF
v_gene: TRBV2
j_gene: TRBJ1-1
abundance: .

CDR3aa: CASSLVTGASNSPLHF
v_gene: TRBV7-6
j_gene: TRBJ1-6
abundance: .

CDR3aa: CASSQPGQGNSPLHF
v_gene: TRBV4-3
j_gene: TRBJ1-6
abundance: many

CDR3aa: CASSLTPNTGELFF
v_gene: TRBV7-9
j_gene: TRBJ2-2
abundance: many

CDR3aa: CASSPQGKDSPLHF
v_gene: TRBV18
j_gene: TRBJ1-6
abundance: .

CDR3aa: CASSWIKGTSGGVYNEQFF
v_gene: TRBV11-2
j_gene: TRBJ2-1
abundance: many

CDR3aa: CSVEGATNTGELFF
v_gene: TRBV29-1
j_gene: TRBJ2-2
abundance: .

CDR3aa: CATSDSPGLADTDTQYF
v_gene: TRBV24-1
j_gene: TRBJ2-3
abundance: many

CDR3aa: CASSYSGGRTQYF
v_gene: TRBV6-6
j_gene: TRBJ2-5
abundance: .

CDR3aa: CASSLGGDYTF
v_gene: TRBV7-9
j_gene: TRBJ1-2
abundance: .

CDR3aa: CASSGAGTSGPDTQYF
v_gene: TRBV2
j_gene: TRBJ2-3
abundance: .

CDR3aa: CASSPQPGPTNIQYF
v_gene: TRBV6-2/TRBV6-3
j_gene: .
abundance: few

CDR3aa: CASSSTIHNQPQHF
v_gene: TRBV28
j_gene: TRBJ1-5
abundance: few

CDR3aa: CASSPQGRGSYEQYF
v_gene: TRBV7-9
j_gene: TRBJ2-7
abundance: many

CDR3aa: CASSGTITIFHEQFF
v_gene: TRBV3-1
j_gene: TRBJ2-1
abundance: few

CDR3aa: CASSGQLFDTEAFF
v_gene: TRBV12-3/TRBV12-4
j_gene: TRBJ1-1
abundance: .

CDR3aa: CASSWTSTGELFF
v_gene: TRBV7-6
j_gene: TRBJ2-2
abundance: .

CDR3aa: CATSGRQGWDTEAFF
v_gene: TRBV15
j_gene: TRBJ1-1
abundance: .

CDR3aa: CSAPSVPQGASGYTF
v_gene: TRBV20-1
j_gene: TRBJ1-2
abundance: many